The clone carrying this TCR beta chain was seen only a few times. The antigen is not known. This sample was included in a study of T cells after yellow fever vaccination. Overall study findings and caveats: Subsequent booster samples again held most clones from primary vaccination (96% CD4, roughly 88% CD8). A weaker secondary response peaked on day 5, the primary on day 15.

The CDR3 is 11 amino acids. Germline V gene lookup returns CDR1 DFQATT and CDR2 SNEGSKA (reference sequence). Via MiXCR, TCRdb re-called the 5' RACE reads, giving one row per CDR3 protein. The sample records 200,000 to 300,000 distinct CDR3 sequences, 6.5% to 7.5% being singletons. The specimen comprised CD4+ T cells sorted from PBMCs, sampled on the day of the yellow fever booster vaccination. The chain joins TRBV20-1 to TRBJ2-7, with D unclear. The sequence came from a man aged 30 to 45 who received the YFV17D yellow fever vaccine. CDR3 region: CSLHDPYEQYF. CDR3 in DNA: TGCAGCCTCCACGACCCCTACGAGCAGTACTTC.